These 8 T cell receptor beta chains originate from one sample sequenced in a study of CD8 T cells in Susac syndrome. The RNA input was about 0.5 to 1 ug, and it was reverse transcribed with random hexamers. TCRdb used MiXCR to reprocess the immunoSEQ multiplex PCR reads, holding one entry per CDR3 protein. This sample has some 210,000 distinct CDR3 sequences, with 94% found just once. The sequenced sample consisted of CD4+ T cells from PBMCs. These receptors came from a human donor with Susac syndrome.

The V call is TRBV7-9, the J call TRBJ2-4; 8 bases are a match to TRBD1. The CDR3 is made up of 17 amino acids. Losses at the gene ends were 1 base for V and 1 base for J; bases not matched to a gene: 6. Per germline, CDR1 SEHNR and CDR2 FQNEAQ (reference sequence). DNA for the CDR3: TGTGCCAGCAGCTTAGGCAGGACAGGGCGGGCCAAAAACATTCAGTACTTC. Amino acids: CASSLGRTGRAKNIQYF.

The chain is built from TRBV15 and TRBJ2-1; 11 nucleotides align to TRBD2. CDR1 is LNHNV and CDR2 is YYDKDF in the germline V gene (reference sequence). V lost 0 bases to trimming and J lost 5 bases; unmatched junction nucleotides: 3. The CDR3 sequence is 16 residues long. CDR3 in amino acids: CATSRDLAGGHNEQFF. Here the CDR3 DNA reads TGTGCCACCAGCAGAGATCTAGCGGGGGGTCACAATGAGCAGTTCTTC.

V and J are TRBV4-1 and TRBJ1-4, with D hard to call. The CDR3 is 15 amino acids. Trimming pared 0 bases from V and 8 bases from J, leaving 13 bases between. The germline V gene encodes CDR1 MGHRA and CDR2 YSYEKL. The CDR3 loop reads CASSQEFPDGEKLFF. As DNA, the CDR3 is TGCGCCAGCAGCCAAGAATTCCCGGATGGGGAAAAACTGTTTTTT.

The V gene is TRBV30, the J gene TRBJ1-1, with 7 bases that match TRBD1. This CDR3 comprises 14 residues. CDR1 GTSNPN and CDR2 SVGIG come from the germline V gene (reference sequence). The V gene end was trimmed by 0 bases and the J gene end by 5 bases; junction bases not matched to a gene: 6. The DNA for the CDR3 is TGTGCCTGGAGTGTGCCCAGGGGGAAGACTGAAGCTTTCTTT. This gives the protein CAWSVPRGKTEAFF.

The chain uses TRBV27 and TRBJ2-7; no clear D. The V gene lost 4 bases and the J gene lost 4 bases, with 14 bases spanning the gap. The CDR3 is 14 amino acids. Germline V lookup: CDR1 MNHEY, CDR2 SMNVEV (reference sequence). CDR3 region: CASSSPGHHYEQYF. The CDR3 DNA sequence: TGTGCCAGCAGTTCACCCGGCCATCATTACGAGCAGTACTTC.

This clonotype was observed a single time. The CDR3 DNA reads as TGCAGTGCTCCTACCCCATTCGGGGTGAGCACAGATACGCAGTATTTT. Amino acids: CSAPTPFGVSTDTQYF. The V and J genes are TRBV20-1 and TRBJ2-3; tentatively, D is TRBD2 (5 bases). Germline loops: CDR1 DFQATT, CDR2 SNEGSKA (reference sequence). This CDR3 is built from 16 residues. The V end lost 5 bases, the J end lost 0 bases, and 18 bases lay between the germline ends.

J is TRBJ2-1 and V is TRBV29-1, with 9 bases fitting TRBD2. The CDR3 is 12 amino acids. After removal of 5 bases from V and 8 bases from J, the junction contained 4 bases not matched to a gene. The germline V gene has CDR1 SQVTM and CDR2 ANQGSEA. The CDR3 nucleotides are TGCAGCGTTCGCGGGGGGGCTTATGAGCAGTTCTTC. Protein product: CSVRGGAYEQFF.

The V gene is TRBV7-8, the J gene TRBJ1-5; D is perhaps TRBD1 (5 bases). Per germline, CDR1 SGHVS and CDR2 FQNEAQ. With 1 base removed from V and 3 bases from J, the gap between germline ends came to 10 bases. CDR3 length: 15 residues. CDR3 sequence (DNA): TGTGCCAGCAGCTTAGTGGGACGGGACAATCAGCCCCAGCATTTT. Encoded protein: CASSLVGRDNQPQHF.